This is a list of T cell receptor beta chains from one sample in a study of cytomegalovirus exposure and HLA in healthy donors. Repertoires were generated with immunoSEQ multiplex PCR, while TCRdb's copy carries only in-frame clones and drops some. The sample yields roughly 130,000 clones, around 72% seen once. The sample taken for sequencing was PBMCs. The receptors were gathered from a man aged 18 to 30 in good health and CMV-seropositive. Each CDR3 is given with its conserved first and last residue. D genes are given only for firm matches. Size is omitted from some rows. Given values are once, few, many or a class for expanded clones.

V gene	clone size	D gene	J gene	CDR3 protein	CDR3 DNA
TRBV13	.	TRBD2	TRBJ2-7	CASSPTSGGSNYEQYF	TGTGCCAGCAGCCCGACTAGCGGGGGGTCCAACTACGAGCAGTACTTC
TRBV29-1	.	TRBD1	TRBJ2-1	CSVDRDRAENEQFF	TGCAGCGTGGACCGGGACAGGGCAGAAAATGAGCAGTTCTTC
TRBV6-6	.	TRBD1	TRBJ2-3	CATDRGLADTQYF	TGTGCCACGGACAGGGGGCTAGCAGATACGCAGTATTTT
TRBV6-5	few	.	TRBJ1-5	CASRKDTDSPTQHF	TGTGCCAGCAGAAAGGACACCGACTCCCCGACCCAGCATTTT
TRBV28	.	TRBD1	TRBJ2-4	CASSLFPTGENIQYF	TGTGCCAGCAGTTTATTCCCGACAGGGGAAAACATTCAGTACTTC
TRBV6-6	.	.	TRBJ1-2	CASSPPGHYGYTF	TGTGCCAGCAGTCCTCCGGGTCATTATGGCTACACCTTC
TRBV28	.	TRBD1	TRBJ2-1	CASSSRTGSGNEQFF	TGTGCCAGCAGTTCCAGGACAGGGTCTGGGAATGAGCAGTTCTTC
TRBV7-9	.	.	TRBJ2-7	CASSPRRGGGYEQYF	TGTGCCAGCAGCCCGAGGCGTGGGGGAGGATACGAGCAGTACTTC
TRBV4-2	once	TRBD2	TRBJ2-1	CASSQDPAGGNNEQFF	TGTGCCAGCAGCCAAGACCCAGCGGGAGGGAACAATGAGCAGTTCTTC
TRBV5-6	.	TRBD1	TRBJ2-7	CASSLWDRVVYEQYF	TGTGCCAGCAGCTTGTGGGACAGGGTCGTTTACGAGCAGTACTTC
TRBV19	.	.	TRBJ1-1	CASSIGPTGTEAFF	TGTGCCAGTAGTATCGGCCCGACGGGTACTGAAGCTTTCTTT